The 12 T cell receptor beta chains below come from one sample, sequenced in a study of blood T cell repertoires in COVID-19 (dated by TCRdb to the early 2020s). Receptor amplification or capture employed the immunoSEQ multiplex PCR assay. The source is immuneACCESS, and TCRdb retained only in-frame sequences with V and J called. Part of the clones is not carried over; for the studies checked, unresolved V genes explain less than half of this, and the remainder is unexplained. This sample comprises 150,000 to 200,000 clones, 81% of them detected only once. The ten largest clones represent roughly 10% of the sample. Sequencing was carried out using peripheral blood. These receptor sequences come from a human donor in a cohort sampled during active COVID-19.

V is TRBV10-3 and J is TRBJ1-5; 7 nucleotides agree with TRBD1. Germline V lookup: CDR1 ENHRY, CDR2 SYGVKD. The length of the CDR3 is 13 residues. Germline trimming cut 7 bases from V and 6 bases from J; bases unmatched to any gene: 6. The CDR3 loop reads CAITDRESQPQHF. CDR3 in DNA: TGTGCCATCACTGACAGGGAATCTCAGCCCCAGCATTTT.

The chain has TRBV10-1 and TRBJ2-1; 12 bases align to TRBD1. After removal of 5 bases from V and 7 bases from J, the junction contained 9 bases not matched to a gene. CDR1 and CDR2 from the germline V gene are WNHNN and SYGVQD (reference sequence). The CDR3 sequence is 16 residues long. The CDR3 DNA follows: TGCGCCAGCAGTTACGTGAGGGACAGGGGGCTGAATGAGCAGTTCTTC. Protein sequence: CASSYVRDRGLNEQFF.

The CDR3 sequence is CASSTIGGLEKLFF. The CDR3 nucleotides are TGTGCCAGCAGCACGATAGGGGGTTTGGAAAAACTGTTTTTT. The chain is built from TRBV7-2 and TRBJ1-4; TRBD1 is a possible D gene (6 bases). The V gene's germline CDR1 is SGHTA and CDR2 FQGNSA. Trimming took 5 bases from V and 8 from J, leaving 15 bases between them. There are 14 residues in the CDR3.

J is TRBJ2-7 and V is TRBV5-4, with D possibly being TRBD1 (6 bases). Germline values: CDR1 SGHNT, CDR2 YYREEE (reference sequence). Trimming left V 5 bases short and J 1 base short, with 22 bases between. CDR3 length: 17 residues. CDR3 residues: CASSRWRGQGPSYEQYF. The CDR3 DNA follows: TGTGCCAGCAGTCGATGGCGTGGCCAGGGGCCTTCCTACGAGCAGTACTTC. Combining the CDR3 with reference TRBV5-4 and TRBJ2-7 gives the whole variable domain ETGVTQSPTHLIKTRGQQVTLRCSSQSGHNTVSWYQQALGQGPQFIFQYYREEENGRGNFPPRFSGLQFPNYSSELNVNALELDDSALYLCASSRWRGQGPSYEQYFGPGTRLTVT.

This chain uses TRBV11-3 with TRBJ1-1; D gene unclear. V was pared by 1 base and J by 6 bases, with 9 bases between. CDR1 is SGHNT and CDR2 is YENEEA in the germline V gene. The CDR3 sequence is 13 residues long. CDR3 in amino acids: CASSLGYVSEAFF. CDR3 coding DNA: TGTGCCAGCAGCTTAGGTTATGTCTCTGAAGCTTTCTTT. The full variable domain, in which reference TRBV11-3 and TRBJ1-1 provide the parts outside the CDR3, is EAGVVQSPRYKIIEKKQPVAFWCNPISGHNTLYWYLQNLGQGPELLIRYENEEAVDDSQLPKDRFSAERLKGVDSTLKIQPAELGDSAVYLCASSLGYVSEAFFGQGTRLTVV.

CDR3 nucleotides: TGTGCCAGCAGTGAAGCGGCTAGGTACTACGAGCAGTACTTC. Encoded protein: CASSEAARYYEQYF. The V and J genes are TRBV6-1 and TRBJ2-7; no reliable D call. Trimming cost V 0 bases and J 3 bases, with 9 bases left between them. The length of the CDR3 is 14 residues. Per the germline V gene, CDR1 is MNHNS and CDR2 is SASEGT.

V and J are TRBV5-6 and TRBJ2-1; 7 bases map to TRBD2. CDR3 length: 14 residues. The V segment lost 6 bases and the J segment 2 bases; nucleotides outside the gene matches: 5. Germline CDR1 reads SGHDT; CDR2 reads YYEEEE. CDR3 in amino acids: CASNERGAYNEQFF. The CDR3 coding sequence is TGTGCCAGCAACGAGCGGGGCGCCTACAATGAGCAGTTCTTC. Full variable domain (missing parts from reference TRBV5-6 and TRBJ2-1): DAGVTQSPTHLIKTRGQQVTLRCSPKSGHDTVSWYQQALGQGPQFIFQYYEEEERQRGNFPDRFSGHQFPNYSSELNVNALLLGDSALYLCASNERGAYNEQFFGPGTRLTVL.

This rearrangement joins TRBV15 to TRBJ2-1; the match to TRBD1 covers 9 bases. The V gene's germline CDR1 is LNHNV and CDR2 YYDKDF (reference sequence). The V segment lost 5 bases and the J segment 7 bases; nucleotides outside the gene matches: 9. This CDR3 is 15 amino acids long. The CDR3 is CATSLSSTGGNEQFF. CDR3 bases: TGTGCCACCAGCCTGTCGTCGACAGGGGGTAATGAGCAGTTCTTC. The entire variable domain, with the rest obtained from reference TRBV15 and TRBJ2-1, is as follows: DAMVIQNPRYQVTQFGKPVTLSCSQTLNHNVMYWYQQKSSQAPKLLFHYYDKDFNNEADTPDNFQSRRPNTSFCFLDIRSPGLGDTAMYLCATSLSSTGGNEQFFGPGTRLTVL.

The genes are TRBV27 and TRBJ2-1; 9 bases line up with TRBD1. CDR1 is MNHEY and CDR2 is SMNVEV in the germline V gene (reference sequence). The V gene end was trimmed by 4 bases and the J gene end by 4 bases; junction bases not matched to a gene: 11. There are 17 residues in the CDR3. The CDR3 loop reads CASSSPGQGPRYNEQFF. For the CDR3, the DNA is TGTGCCAGCAGTTCCCCGGGACAGGGACCTAGATACAATGAGCAGTTCTTC.

This chain links TRBV7-9 with TRBJ2-7; 11 bases are a match to TRBD2. Germline-derived CDR1 and CDR2 are SEHNR and FQNEAQ (reference sequence). V shed 2 bases, J shed 5 bases, and the junction held 8 bases outside the gene matches. The CDR3 has 16 amino acids. The CDR3 DNA sequence: TGTGCCAGCAGCTTACCGGGACTAGCGGCGTCTGACGAGCAGTACTTC. Protein sequence: CASSLPGLAASDEQYF.

CDR3 DNA: TGTGCCAGCAGCGTACTAAGCGCCCAAGGCAATGAGCAGTTCTTC. It specifies CASSVLSAQGNEQFF. This chain joins TRBV9 and TRBJ2-1, with D unclear. The CDR3 is 15 amino acids. Germline CDR1 reads SGDLS; CDR2 reads YYNGEE. V dropped 1 base and J dropped 6 bases, with 14 bases sitting between them.

The CDR3 loop is CASNLDSLVSYEQYF. As DNA, the CDR3 is TGTGCCAGCAATTTGGACAGTCTAGTCTCCTACGAGCAGTACTTC. The chain joins TRBV2 to TRBJ2-7, with a weak D call TRBD1 (6 bases). V lost 7 bases to trimming and J lost 0 bases, with 16 bases between them. CDR1 and CDR2 (germline): SNHLY, FYNNEI. The length of the CDR3 is 15 residues.